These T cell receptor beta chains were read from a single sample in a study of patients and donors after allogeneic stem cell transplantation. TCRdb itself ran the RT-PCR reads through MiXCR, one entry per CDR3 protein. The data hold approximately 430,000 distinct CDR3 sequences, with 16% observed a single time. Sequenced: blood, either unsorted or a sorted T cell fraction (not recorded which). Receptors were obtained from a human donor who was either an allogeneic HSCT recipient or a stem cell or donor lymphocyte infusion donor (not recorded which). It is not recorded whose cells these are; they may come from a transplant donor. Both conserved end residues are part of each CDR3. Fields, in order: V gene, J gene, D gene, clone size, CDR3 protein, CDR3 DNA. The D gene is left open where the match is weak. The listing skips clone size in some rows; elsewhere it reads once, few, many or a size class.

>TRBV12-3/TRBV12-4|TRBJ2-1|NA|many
CASSLARGWNEQFF
TGTGCCAGCAGTTTGGCTAGAGGATGGAATGAGCAGTTCTTC
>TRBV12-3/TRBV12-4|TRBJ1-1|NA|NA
CATRNTEAFF
TGTGCCACTAGGAACACTGAAGCTTTCTTT
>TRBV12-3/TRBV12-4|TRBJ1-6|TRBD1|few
CASCPGQGTKPLHF
TGTGCCAGCTGTCCGGGACAGGGAACTAAACCCCTCCACTTT
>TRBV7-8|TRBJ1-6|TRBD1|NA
CASSLLGQSSYNSPLHF
TGTGCCAGCAGCCTTCTGGGACAGAGCTCCTATAATTCACCCCTCCACTTT
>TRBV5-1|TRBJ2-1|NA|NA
CASSLGPQTYNEQFF
TGCGCCAGCAGCCTTGGACCACAGACTTACAATGAGCAGTTCTTC
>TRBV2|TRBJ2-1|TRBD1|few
CASSDRDRGLYNEQFF
TGTGCCAGCAGTGATCGGGACAGGGGGTTATACAATGAGCAGTTCTTC
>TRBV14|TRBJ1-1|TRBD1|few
CASSHRGRYTEAFF
TGTGCCAGCAGCCACAGGGGGCGATACACTGAAGCTTTCTTT
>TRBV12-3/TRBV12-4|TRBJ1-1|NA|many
CASSPRGRTEAFF
TGTGCCAGCAGCCCCCGGGGCAGGACTGAAGCTTTCTTT
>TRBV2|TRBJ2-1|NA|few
CASKGRTTEQFF
TGTGCCAGCAAAGGACGCACCACCGAGCAGTTCTTC
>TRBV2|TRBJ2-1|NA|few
CASSEARQRHEQFF
TGTGCCAGCAGTGAAGCGCGGCAGAGGCATGAGCAGTTCTTC
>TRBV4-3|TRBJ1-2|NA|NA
CASSQQRQVSLYGYTF
TGCGCCAGCAGCCAACAGAGGCAGGTCTCTTTATATGGCTACACCTTC
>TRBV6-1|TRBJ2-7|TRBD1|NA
CASSEYWTGGYEQYF
TGTGCCAGCAGTGAATACTGGACAGGGGGCTACGAGCAGTACTTC
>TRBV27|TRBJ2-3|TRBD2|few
CASSFRLAVTDTQYF
TGTGCCAGCAGTTTCAGGCTAGCGGTCACAGATACGCAGTATTTT
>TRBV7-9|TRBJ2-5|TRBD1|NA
CASRPSLGQGAKETQYF
TGTGCCAGCAGGCCTAGCTTGGGACAGGGGGCGAAAGAGACCCAGTACTTC
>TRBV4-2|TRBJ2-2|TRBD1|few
CASSHGQGKDTGELFF
TGTGCCAGCAGCCACGGACAGGGTAAAGACACCGGGGAGCTGTTTTTT
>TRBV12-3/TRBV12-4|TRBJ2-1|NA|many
CATTKYNEQFF
TGTGCCACCACCAAATACAATGAGCAGTTCTTC
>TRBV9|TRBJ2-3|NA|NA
CASSVGPHTDTQYF
TGTGCCAGCAGCGTAGGGCCTCACACAGATACGCAGTATTTT
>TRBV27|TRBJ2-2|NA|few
CASSPGLGLTGELFF
TGTGCCAGCAGTCCCGGACTCGGATTAACCGGGGAGCTGTTTTTT
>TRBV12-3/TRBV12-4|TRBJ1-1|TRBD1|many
CASSWTGWEGTEAFF
TGTGCCAGCAGTTGGACAGGATGGGAGGGCACTGAAGCTTTCTTT
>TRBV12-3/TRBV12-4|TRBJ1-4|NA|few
CASSFRQTNEKLFF
TGTGCCAGCAGTTTTCGACAGACTAATGAAAAACTGTTTTTT
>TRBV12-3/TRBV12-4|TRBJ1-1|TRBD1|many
CASSRTGWAFF
TGTGCCAGCAGCAGGACAGGGTGGGCTTTCTTT
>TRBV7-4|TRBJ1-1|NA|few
CASSFYNEGNTEAFF
TGTGCCAGCAGCTTCTATAATGAGGGGAACACTGAAGCTTTCTTT
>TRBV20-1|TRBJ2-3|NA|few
CSALPWGRQSDTQYF
TGCAGTGCTCTGCCGTGGGGGCGCCAATCAGATACGCAGTATTTT
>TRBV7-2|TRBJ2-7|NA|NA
CASTPHQAGVIYEQYF
TGTGCCAGCACTCCGCATCAGGCAGGGGTTATCTACGAGCAGTACTTC
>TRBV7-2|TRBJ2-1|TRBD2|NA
CASSLFTSGRANEQFF
TGTGCCAGCAGCTTGTTCACTAGCGGGAGGGCCAATGAGCAGTTCTTC
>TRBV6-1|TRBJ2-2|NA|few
CASSPQAGGELFF
TGTGCCAGCAGTCCTCAGGCTGGCGGGGAGCTGTTTTTT
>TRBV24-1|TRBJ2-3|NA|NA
CATSGNREGTDTQYF
TGTGCCACCAGTGGGAACAGGGAAGGCACAGATACGCAGTATTTT
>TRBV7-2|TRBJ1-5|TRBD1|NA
CASSPSQGAHGQPQHF
TGTGCCAGCAGCCCCTCCCAGGGGGCGCACGGGCAGCCCCAGCATTTT
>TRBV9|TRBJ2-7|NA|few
CASSVGTYRNEQYF
TGTGCCAGCAGCGTAGGGACTTATAGGAACGAGCAGTACTTC
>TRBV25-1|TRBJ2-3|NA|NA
CASRGAGRDTQYF
TGTGCCAGCAGGGGGGCCGGGAGAGATACGCAGTATTTT
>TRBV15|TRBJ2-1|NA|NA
CATLREGSSYNEQFF
TGTGCCACTTTACGTGAGGGAAGCTCCTACAATGAGCAGTTCTTC
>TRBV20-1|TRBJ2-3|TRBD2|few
CSARDYRGTSGRASTDTQYF
TGCAGTGCTAGAGATTACCGGGGGACTAGCGGGAGGGCCAGCACAGATACGCAGTATTTT
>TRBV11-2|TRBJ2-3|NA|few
CASSLVREPDTQYF
TGTGCCAGCAGCTTAGTTAGGGAACCAGATACGCAGTATTTT
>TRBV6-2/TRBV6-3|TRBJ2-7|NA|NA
CASTLTWQTYEQYF
TGTGCCAGCACCCTCACTTGGCAAACCTACGAGCAGTACTTC
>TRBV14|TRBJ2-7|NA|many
CASSQELALYEQYF
TGTGCCAGCAGCCAAGAACTAGCCCTATACGAGCAGTACTTC